This record covers a single T cell receptor (beta chain). Trimming removed 1 base at V and 4 bases at J, with 15 bases between. CDR1 is LGHNT, CDR2 FRNRAP, per germline. This CDR3 is 16 amino acids long. The sample is drawn from a study of shared T cell receptors in the human thymus. Some clones are missing from TCRdb's copy, which holds only in-frame ones; the method was immunoSEQ multiplex PCR. The data contain hundreds of thousands of clones, about 89% of them singletons. Separately, the same data were catalogued under a study of human thymus T cells. This second study notes: Samples came from healthy Finnish infants during open corrective cardiac surgery. Resected material from corrective heart surgery provided the thymus tissue analysed.

The TCR originated in a boy under two years old with a congenital heart defect. The sequenced sample was thymocytes. This chain connects TRBV12-5 to TRBJ2-3; no reliable D call. Here the CDR3 DNA reads TGTGCTAGTGGTTTGGCTCGATCGAGTGAGGCAGATACGCAGTATTTT. It encodes CASGLARSSEADTQYF.